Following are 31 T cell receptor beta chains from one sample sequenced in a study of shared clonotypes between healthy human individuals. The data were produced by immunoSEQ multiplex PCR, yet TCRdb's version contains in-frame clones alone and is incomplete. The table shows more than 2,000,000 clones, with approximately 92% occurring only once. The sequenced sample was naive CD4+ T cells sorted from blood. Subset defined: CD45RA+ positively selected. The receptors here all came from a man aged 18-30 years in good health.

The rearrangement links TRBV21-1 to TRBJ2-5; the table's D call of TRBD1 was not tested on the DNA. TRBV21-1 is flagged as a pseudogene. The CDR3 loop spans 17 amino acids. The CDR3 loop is CASSQAGQGAFQETQYF. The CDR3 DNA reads TGTGCCAGCAGCCAAGCCGGGCAGGGGGCGTTCCAAGAGACCCAGTACTTC.

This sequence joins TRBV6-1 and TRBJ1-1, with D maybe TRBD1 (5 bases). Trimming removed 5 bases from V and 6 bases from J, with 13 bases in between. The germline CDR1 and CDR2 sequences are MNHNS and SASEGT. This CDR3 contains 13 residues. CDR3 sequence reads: CASSSSQTAEAFF. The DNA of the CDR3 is TGTGCCAGCAGTTCCTCACAGACAGCTGAAGCTTTCTTT.

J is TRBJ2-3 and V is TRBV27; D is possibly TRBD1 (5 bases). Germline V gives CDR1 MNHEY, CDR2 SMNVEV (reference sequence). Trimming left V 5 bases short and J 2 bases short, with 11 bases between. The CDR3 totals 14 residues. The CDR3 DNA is TGTGCCAGCAGTAGGGGTACGCTCACAGATACGCAGTATTTT. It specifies CASSRGTLTDTQYF.

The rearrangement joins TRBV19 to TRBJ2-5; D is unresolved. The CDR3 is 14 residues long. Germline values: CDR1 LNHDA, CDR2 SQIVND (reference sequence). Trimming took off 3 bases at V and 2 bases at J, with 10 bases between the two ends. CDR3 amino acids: CASSMEFRQETQYF. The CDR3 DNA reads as TGTGCCAGTAGTATGGAGTTTAGACAAGAGACCCAGTACTTC.

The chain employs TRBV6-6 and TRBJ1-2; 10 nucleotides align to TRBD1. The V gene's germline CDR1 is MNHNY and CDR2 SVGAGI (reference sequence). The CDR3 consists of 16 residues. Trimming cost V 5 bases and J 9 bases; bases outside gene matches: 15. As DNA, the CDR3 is TGTGCCAGCAGTAATCCAGTCCCCGGGACAGGGGAAAGCTACACCTTC. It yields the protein CASSNPVPGTGESYTF.

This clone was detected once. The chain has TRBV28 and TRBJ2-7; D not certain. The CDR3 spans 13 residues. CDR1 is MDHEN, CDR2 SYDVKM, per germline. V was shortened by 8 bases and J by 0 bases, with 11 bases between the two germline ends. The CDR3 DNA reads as TGTGCCAGCGATAGGACGGTCTCCTACGAGCAGTACTTC. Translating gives CASDRTVSYEQYF.

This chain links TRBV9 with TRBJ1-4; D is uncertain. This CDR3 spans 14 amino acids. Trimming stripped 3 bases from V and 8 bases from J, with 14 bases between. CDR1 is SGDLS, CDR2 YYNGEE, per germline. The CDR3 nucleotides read TGTGCCAGCAGCGCGGAGGGCACCCCCGAAAAACTGTTTTTT. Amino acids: CASSAEGTPEKLFF.

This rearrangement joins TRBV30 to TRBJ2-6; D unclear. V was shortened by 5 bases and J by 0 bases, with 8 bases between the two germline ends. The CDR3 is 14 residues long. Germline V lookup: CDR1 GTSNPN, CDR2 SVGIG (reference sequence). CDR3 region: CAWAESSGANVLTF. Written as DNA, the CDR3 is TGTGCCTGGGCAGAGAGCTCTGGGGCCAACGTCCTGACTTTC. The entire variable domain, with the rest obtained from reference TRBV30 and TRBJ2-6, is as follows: SQTIHQWPATLVQPVGSPLSLECTVEGTSNPNLYWYRQAAGRGLQLLFYSVGIGQISSEVPQNLSASRPQDRQFILSSKKLLLSDSGFYLCAWAESSGANVLTFGAGSRLTVL.

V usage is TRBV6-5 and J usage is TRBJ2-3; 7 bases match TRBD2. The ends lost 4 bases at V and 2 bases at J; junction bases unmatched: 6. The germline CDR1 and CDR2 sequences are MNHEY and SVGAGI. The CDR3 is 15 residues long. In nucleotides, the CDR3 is TGTGCCAGCAGTTTGGGCGGGAGAGCCACAGATACGCAGTATTTT. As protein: CASSLGGRATDTQYF.

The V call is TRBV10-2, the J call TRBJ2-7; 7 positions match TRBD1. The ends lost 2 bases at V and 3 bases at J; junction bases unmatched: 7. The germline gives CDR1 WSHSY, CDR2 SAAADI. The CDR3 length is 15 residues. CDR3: CASSEVDRVVYEQYF. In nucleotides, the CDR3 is TGCGCCAGCAGTGAGGTTGACAGGGTGGTCTACGAGCAGTACTTC.

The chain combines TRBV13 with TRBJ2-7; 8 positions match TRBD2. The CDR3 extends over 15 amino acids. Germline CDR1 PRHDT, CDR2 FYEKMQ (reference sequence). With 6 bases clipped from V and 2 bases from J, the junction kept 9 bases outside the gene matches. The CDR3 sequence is CASSRGERETYEQYF. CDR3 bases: TGTGCCAGCAGTCGAGGGGAGCGGGAGACCTACGAGCAGTACTTC. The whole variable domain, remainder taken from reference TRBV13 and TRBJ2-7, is AAGVIQSPRHLIKEKRETATLKCYPIPRHDTVYWYQQGPGQDPQFLISFYEKMQSDKGSIPDRFSAQQFSDYHSELNMSSLELGDSALYFCASSRGERETYEQYFGPGTRLTVT.

CDR3 loop: CASSLAGGLQYNEQFF. Written as DNA, the CDR3 is TGTGCCAGCAGCTTGGCCGGGGGACTACAGTACAATGAGCAGTTCTTC. V usage is TRBV5-4 and J usage is TRBJ2-1; 7 bases align to TRBD2. The ends lost 0 bases at V and 4 bases at J; junction bases unmatched: 7. CDR1 is SGHNT and CDR2 is YYREEE in the germline V gene (reference sequence). CDR3 length equals 16 residues. The whole variable domain, filled in from reference TRBV5-4 and TRBJ2-1, reads ETGVTQSPTHLIKTRGQQVTLRCSSQSGHNTVSWYQQALGQGPQFIFQYYREEENGRGNFPPRFSGLQFPNYSSELNVNALELDDSALYLCASSLAGGLQYNEQFFGPGTRLTVL.

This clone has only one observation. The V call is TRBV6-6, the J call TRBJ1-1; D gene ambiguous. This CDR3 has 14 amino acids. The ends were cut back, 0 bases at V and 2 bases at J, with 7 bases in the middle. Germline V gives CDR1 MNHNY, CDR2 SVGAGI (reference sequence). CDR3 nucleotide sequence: TGTGCCAGCAGTTACTCGAACACAAACACTGAAGCTTTCTTT. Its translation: CASSYSNTNTEAFF.

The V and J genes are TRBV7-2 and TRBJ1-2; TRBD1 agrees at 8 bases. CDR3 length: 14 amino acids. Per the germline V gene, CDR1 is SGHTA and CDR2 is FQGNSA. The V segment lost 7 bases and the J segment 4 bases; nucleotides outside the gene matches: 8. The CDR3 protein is CASIPDRGGYGYTF. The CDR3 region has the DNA TGTGCCAGCATCCCTGACAGGGGCGGCTATGGCTACACCTTC. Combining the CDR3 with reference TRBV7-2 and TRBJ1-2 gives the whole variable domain GAGVSQSPSNKVTEKGKDVELRCDPISGHTALYWYRQSLGQGLEFLIYFQGNSAPDKSGLPSDRFSAERTGGSVSTLTIQRTQQEDSAVYLCASIPDRGGYGYTFGSGTRLTVV.

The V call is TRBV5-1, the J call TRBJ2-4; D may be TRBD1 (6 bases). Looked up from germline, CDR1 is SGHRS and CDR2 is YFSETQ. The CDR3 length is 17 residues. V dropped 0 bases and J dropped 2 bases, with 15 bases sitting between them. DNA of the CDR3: TGCGCCAGCAGCTTGGCCCCGGGGCAGGGGACCAAAAACATTCAGTACTTC. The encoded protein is CASSLAPGQGTKNIQYF.

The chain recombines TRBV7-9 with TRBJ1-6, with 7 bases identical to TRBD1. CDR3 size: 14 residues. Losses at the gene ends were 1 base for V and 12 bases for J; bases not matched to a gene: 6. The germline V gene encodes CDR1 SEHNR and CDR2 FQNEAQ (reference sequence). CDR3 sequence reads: CASSLGGQDVPLHF. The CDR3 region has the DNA TGTGCCAGCAGCTTAGGCGGACAGGACGTACCCCTCCACTTT.

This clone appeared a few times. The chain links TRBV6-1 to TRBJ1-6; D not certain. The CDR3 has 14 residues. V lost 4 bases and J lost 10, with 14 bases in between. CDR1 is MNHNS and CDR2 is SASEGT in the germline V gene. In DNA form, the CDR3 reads TGTGCCAGCAGTGGCCCAGGTTCGGGGTCACCCCTCCACTTT. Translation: CASSGPGSGSPLHF.

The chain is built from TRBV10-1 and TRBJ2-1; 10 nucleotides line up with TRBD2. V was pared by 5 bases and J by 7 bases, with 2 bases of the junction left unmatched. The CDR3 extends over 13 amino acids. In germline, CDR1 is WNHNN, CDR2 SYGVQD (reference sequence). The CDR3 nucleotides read TGCGCCAGCAGTATAGCGGGAGGTAATGAGCAGTTCTTC. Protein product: CASSIAGGNEQFF.

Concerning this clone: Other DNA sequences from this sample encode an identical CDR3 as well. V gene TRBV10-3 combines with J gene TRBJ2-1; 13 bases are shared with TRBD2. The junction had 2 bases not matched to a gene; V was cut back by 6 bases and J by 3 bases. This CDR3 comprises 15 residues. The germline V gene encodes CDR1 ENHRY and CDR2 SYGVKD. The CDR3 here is CAISRTSGGYNEQFF. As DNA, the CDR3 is TGTGCCATCAGCAGGACTAGCGGGGGCTACAATGAGCAGTTCTTC.

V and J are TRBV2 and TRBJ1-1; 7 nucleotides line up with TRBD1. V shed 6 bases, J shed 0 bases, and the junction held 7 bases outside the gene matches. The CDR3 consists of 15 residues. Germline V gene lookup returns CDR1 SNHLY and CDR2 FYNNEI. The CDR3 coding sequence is TGTGCCAGCAGCGGGCCCGGACAGGTGAACACTGAAGCTTTCTTT. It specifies CASSGPGQVNTEAFF.

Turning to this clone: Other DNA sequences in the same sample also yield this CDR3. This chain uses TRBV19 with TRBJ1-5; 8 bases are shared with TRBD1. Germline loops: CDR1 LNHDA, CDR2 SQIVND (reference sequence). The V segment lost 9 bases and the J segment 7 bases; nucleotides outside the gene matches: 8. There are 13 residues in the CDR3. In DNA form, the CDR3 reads TGTGCCAGCAGTCAGGGGGCTACGCAGCCCCAGCATTTT. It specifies CASSQGATQPQHF.

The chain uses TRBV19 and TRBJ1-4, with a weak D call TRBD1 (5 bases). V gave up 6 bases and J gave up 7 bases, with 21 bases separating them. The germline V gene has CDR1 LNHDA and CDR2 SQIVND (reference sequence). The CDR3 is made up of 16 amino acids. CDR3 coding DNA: TGTGCCAGTAGCGAAAGCCAGGGTGTGTTAACTGAAAAACTGTTTTTT. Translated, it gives CASSESQGVLTEKLFF.

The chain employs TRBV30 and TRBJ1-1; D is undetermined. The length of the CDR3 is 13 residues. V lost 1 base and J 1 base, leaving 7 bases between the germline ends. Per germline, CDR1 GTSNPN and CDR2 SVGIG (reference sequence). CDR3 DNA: TGTGCCTGGAGTGGCCACCCGAACACTGAAGCTTTCTTT. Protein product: CAWSGHPNTEAFF.

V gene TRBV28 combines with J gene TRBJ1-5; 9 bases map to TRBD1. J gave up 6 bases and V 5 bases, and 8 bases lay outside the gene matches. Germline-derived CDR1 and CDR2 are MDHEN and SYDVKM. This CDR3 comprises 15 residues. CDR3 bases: TGTGCCAGCAGTACAGGGGGCGAGTATAGTCAGCCCCAGCATTTT. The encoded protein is CASSTGGEYSQPQHF.

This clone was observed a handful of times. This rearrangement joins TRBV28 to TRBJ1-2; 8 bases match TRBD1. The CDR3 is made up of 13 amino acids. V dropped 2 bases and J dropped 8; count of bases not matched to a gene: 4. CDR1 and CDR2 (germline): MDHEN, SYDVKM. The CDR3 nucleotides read TGTGCCAGCAGTTTAGCAGGGGGCCAAGGCTACACCTTC. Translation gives CASSLAGGQGYTF.

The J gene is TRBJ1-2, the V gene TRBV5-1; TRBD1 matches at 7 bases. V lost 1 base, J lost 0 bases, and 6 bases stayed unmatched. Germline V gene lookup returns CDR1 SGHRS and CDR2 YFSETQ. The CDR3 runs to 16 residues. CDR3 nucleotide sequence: TGCGCCAGCAGCTTGTACCCCCAGGGGGCTAACTATGGCTACACCTTC. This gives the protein CASSLYPQGANYGYTF. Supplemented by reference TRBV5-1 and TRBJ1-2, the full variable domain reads KAGVTQTPRYLIKTRGQQVTLSCSPISGHRSVSWYQQTPGQGLQFLFEYFSETQRNKGNFPGRFSGRQFSNSRSEMNVSTLELGDSALYLCASSLYPQGANYGYTFGSGTRLTVV.

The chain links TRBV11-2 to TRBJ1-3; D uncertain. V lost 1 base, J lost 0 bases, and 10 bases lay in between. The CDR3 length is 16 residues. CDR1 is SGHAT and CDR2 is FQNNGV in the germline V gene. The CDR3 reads CASSLGRGYSGNTIYF. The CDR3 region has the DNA TGTGCCAGCAGCTTAGGTCGGGGATACTCTGGAAACACCATATATTTT.

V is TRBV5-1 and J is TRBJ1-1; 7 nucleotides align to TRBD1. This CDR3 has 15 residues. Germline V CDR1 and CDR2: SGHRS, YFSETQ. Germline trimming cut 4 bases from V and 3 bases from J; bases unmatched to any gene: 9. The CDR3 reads CASSALGGADTEAFF. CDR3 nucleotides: TGCGCCAGCAGCGCCCTAGGGGGCGCAGACACTGAAGCTTTCTTT.

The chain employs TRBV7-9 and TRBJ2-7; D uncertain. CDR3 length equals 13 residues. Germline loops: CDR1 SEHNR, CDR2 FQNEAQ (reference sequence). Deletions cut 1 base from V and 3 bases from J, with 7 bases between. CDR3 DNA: TGTGCCAGCAGCTTAGGGGCCGACTACGAGCAGTACTTC. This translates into CASSLGADYEQYF.

CDR3 bases: TGTGCCAGCAGCTTAACGGCAGGGATCCCAGAGACCCAGTACTTC. Translated, it gives CASSLTAGIPETQYF. The chain is built from TRBV7-8 and TRBJ2-5, with a possible D match to TRBD1 (5 bases). This CDR3 contains 15 residues. From germline, CDR1 is SGHVS and CDR2 FQNEAQ. V lost 2 bases, J lost 4 bases, and 14 bases lay in between.

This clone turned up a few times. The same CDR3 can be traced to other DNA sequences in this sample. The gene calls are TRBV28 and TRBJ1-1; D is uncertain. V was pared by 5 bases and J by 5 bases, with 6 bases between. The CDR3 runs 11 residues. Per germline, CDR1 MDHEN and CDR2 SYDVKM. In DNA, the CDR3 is TGTGCCAGCAGTCGTAATACTGAAGCTTTCTTT. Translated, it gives CASSRNTEAFF.